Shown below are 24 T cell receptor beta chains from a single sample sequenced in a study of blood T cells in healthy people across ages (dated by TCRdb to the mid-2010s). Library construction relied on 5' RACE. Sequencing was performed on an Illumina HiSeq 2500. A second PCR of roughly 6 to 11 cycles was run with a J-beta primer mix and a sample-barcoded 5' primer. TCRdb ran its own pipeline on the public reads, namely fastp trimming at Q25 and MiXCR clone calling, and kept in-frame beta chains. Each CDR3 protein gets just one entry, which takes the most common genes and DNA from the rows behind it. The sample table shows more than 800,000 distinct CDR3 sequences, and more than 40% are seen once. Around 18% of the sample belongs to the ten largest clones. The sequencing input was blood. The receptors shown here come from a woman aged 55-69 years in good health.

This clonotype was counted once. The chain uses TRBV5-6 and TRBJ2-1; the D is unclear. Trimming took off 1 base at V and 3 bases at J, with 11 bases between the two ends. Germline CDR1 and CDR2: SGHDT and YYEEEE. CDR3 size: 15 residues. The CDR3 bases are TGTGCCAGCAGCTTGAGGTCGTATAACTACAATGAGCAGTTCTTC. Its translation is CASSLRSYNYNEQFF. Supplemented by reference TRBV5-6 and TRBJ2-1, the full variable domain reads DAGVTQSPTHLIKTRGQQVTLRCSPKSGHDTVSWYQQALGQGPQFIFQYYEEEERQRGNFPDRFSGHQFPNYSSELNVNALLLGDSALYLCASSLRSYNYNEQFFGPGTRLTVL.

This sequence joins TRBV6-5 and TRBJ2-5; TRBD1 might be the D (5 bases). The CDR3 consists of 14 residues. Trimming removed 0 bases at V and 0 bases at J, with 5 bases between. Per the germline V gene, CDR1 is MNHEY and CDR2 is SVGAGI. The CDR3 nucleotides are TGTGCCAGCAGTTACTCAGGGGACCAAGAGACCCAGTACTTC. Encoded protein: CASSYSGDQETQYF.

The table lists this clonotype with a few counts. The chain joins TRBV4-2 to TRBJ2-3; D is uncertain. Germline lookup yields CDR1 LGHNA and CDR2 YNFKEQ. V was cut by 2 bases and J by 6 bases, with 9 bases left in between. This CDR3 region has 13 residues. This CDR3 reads CASSQQWGDTQYF. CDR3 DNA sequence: TGTGCCAGCAGCCAACAATGGGGTGATACGCAGTATTTT.

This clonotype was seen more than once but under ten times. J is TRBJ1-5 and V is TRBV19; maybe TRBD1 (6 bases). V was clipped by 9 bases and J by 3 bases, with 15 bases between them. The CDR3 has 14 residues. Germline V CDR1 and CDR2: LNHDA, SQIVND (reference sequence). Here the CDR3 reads CASHYRDNNQPQHF. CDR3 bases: TGTGCCAGCCACTACCGGGACAACAATCAGCCCCAGCATTTT.

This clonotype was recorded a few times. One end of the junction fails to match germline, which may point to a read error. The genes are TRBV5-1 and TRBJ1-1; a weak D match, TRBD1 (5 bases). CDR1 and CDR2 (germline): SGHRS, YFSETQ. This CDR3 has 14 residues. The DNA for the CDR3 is TGTGCCAGCAGTTTAGTAGGGGCGAACACTGAAGCTTTCTTT. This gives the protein CASSLVGANTEAFF. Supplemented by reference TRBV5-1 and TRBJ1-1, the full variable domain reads KAGVTQTPRYLIKTRGQQVTLSCSPISGHRSVSWYQQTPGQGLQFLFEYFSETQRNKGNFPGRFSGRQFSNSRSEMNVSTLELGDSALYLCASSLVGANTEAFFGQGTRLTVV.

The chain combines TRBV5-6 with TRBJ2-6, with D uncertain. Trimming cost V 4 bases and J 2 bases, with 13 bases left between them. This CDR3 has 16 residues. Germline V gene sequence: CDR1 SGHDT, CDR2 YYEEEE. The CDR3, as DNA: TGTGCCAGCAGCCCTTCAGAGCTAGCTGGGGCCAACGTCCTGACTTTC. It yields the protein CASSPSELAGANVLTF.

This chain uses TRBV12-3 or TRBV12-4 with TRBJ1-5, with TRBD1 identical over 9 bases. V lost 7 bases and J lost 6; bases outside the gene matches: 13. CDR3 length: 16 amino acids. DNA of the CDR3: TGTGCCAGCATCTTCTCAGGGGACAGGGACAGTCAGCCCCAGCATTTT. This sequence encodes CASIFSGDRDSQPQHF.

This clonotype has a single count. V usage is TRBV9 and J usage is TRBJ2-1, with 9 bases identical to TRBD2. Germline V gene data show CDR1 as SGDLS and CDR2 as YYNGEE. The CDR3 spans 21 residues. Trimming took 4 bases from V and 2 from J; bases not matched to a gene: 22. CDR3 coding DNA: TGTGCCAGCAGCCTACGGAGGACCGGCGGGGGGGCCAGCAAAACCTACAATGAGCAGTTCTTC. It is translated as CASSLRRTGGGASKTYNEQFF.

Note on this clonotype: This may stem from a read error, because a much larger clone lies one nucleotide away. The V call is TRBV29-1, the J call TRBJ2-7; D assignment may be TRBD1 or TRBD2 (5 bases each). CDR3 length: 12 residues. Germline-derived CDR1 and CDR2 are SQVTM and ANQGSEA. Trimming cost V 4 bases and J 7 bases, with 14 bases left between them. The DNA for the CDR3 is TGCAGCGTTGGGTCCGGGACGGGGGAGCAGTACTTC. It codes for CSVGSGTGEQYF.

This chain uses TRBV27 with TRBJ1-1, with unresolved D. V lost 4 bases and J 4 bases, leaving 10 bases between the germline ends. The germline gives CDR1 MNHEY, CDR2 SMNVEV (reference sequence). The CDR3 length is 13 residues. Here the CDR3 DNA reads TGTGCCAGCAGTTCCGATTGGGGCACTGAAGCTTTCTTT. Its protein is CASSSDWGTEAFF.

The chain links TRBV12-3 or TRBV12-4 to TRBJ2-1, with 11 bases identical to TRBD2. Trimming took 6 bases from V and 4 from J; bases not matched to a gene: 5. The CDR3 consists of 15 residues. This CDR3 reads CASSTGTSGYNEQFF. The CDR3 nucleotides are TGTGCCAGCAGCACCGGGACTAGCGGTTACAATGAGCAGTTCTTC.

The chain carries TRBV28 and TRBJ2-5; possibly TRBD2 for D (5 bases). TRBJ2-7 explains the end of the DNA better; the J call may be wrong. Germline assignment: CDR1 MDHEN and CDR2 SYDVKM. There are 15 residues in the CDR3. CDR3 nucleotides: TGTGCCAGCAGAAAGCCGGGATTGGGGAAACACGAGCAGTACTTC. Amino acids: CASRKPGLGKHEQYF.

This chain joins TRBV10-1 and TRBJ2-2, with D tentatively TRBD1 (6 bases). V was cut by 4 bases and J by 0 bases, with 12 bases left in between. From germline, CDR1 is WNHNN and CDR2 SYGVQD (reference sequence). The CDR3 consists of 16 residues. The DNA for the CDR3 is TGCGCCAGCAGTGTTGGGGGACACTCGAACACCGGGGAGCTGTTTTTT. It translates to CASSVGGHSNTGELFF.

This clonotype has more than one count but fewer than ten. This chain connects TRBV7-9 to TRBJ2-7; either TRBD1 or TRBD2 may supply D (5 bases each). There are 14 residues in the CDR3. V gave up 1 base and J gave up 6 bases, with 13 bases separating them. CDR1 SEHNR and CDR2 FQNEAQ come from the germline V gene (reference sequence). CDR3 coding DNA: TGTGCCAGCAGCTTAGGGGGGAGCTCCCCCGAGCAGTACTTC. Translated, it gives CASSLGGSSPEQYF.

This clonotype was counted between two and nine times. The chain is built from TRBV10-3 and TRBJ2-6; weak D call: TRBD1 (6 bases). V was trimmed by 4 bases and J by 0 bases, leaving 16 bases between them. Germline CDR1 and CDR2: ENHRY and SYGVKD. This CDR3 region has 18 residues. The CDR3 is CAISGQVGVASGANVLTF. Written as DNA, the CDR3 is TGTGCCATCAGTGGACAGGTGGGGGTAGCCTCTGGGGCCAACGTCCTGACTTTC.

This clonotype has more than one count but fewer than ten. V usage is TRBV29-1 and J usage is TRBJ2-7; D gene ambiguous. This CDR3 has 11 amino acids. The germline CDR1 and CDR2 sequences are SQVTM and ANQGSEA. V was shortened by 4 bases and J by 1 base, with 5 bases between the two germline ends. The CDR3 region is CSVALSYEQYF. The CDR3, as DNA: TGCAGCGTTGCCCTATCCTACGAGCAGTACTTC.

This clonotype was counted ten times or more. The CDR3 DNA is TGTGCCAGCAGTCCAACAGGGGATCGTACTGAAGCTTTCTTT. This gives the protein CASSPTGDRTEAFF. The chain carries TRBV12-3 or TRBV12-4 and TRBJ1-1, with TRBD1 identical over 7 bases. The CDR3 is 14 residues long. Losses at the gene ends were 5 bases for V and 5 bases for J; bases not matched to a gene: 8.

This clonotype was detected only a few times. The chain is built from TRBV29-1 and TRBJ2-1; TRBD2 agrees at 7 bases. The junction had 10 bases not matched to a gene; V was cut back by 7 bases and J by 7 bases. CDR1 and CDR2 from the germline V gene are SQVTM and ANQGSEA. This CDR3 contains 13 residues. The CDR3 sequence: CSGLRGGGNEQFF. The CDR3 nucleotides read TGCAGCGGACTTCGCGGCGGGGGAAATGAGCAGTTCTTC.

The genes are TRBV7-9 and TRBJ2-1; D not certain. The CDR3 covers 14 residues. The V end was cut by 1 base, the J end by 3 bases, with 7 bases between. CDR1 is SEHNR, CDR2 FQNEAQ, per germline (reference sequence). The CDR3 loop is CASSLVVNYNEQFF. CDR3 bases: TGTGCCAGCAGCTTAGTGGTAAACTACAATGAGCAGTTCTTC.

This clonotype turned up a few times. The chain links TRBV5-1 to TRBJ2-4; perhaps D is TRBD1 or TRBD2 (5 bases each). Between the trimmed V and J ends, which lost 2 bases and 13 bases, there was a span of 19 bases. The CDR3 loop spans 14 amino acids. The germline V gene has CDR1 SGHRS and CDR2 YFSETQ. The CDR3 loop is CASSLPGQGREQYF. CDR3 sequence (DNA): TGCGCCAGCAGCTTACCGGGGCAGGGACGAGAGCAGTACTTC.

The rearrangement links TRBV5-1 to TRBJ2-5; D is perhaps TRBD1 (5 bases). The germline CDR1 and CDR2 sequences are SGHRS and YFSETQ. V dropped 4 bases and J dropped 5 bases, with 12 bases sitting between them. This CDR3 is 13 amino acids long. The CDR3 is CASSLPPGETQYF. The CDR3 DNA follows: TGCGCCAGCAGCCTCCCCCCAGGGGAGACCCAGTACTTC. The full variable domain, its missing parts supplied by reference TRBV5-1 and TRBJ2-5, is KAGVTQTPRYLIKTRGQQVTLSCSPISGHRSVSWYQQTPGQGLQFLFEYFSETQRNKGNFPGRFSGRQFSNSRSEMNVSTLELGDSALYLCASSLPPGETQYFGPGTRLLVL.

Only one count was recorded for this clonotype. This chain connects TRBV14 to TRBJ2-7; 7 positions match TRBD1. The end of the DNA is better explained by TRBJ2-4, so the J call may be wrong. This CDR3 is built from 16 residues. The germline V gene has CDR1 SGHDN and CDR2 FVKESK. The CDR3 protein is CASSQAFTGVENIQYF. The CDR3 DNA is TGTGCCAGCAGCCAAGCCTTCACAGGGGTGGAAAACATTCAGTACTTC.

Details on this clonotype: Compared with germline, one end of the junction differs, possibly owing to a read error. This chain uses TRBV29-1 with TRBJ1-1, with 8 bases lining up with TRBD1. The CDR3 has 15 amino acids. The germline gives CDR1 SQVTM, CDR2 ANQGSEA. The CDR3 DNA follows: TGCAGCGTAGAAGGACAGGGCTTACGGAAAACTGAAGCTTTCTTT. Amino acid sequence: CSVEGQGLRKTEAFF.

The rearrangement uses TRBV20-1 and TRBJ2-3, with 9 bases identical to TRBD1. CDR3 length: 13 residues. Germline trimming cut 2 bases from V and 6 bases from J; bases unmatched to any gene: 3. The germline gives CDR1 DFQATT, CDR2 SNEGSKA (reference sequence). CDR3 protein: CSARTGGRDTQYF. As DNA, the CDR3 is TGCAGTGCTAGAACAGGGGGCCGGGATACGCAGTATTTT.